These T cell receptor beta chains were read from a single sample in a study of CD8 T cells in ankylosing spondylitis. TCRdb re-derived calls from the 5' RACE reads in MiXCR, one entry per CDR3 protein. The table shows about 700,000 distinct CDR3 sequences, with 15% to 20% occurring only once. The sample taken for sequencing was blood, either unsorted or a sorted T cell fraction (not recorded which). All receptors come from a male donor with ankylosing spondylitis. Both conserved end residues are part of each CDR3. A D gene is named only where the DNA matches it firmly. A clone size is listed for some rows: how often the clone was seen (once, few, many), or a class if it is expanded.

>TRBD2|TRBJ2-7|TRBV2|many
TGTGCCAGCAGCGGCGAACTAGCGGGGCACCTTTTGGAGCAGTACTTC
CASSGELAGHLLEQYF
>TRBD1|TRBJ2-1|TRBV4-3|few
TGCGCCAGCAGCCAAGAATGGGGACAGGGGTCCCCCTACAATGAGCAGTTCTTC
CASSQEWGQGSPYNEQFF
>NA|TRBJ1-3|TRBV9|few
TGTGCCAGCGGGAGGAATCTGGAGAACACCATATATTTT
CASGRNLENTIYF
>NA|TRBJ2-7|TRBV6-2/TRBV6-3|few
TGTGCCAGCCGATACGGGACTCCAGACCGTATGGGGGAGCAGTACTTC
CASRYGTPDRMGEQYF
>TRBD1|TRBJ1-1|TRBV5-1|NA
TGCGCCAGCAGCGGACAGGGGGCGGAAGCTTTCTTT
CASSGQGAEAFF
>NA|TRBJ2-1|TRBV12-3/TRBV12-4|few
TGTGCCAGCAGGCCCGGGGTCGGCCACTCCTACAATGAGCAGTTCTTC
CASRPGVGHSYNEQFF
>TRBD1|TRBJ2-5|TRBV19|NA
TGTGCCAGTAAAGGGGGCAGTTTCTCAGGGACCCAGTACTTC
CASKGGSFSGTQYF
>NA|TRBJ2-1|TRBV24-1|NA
TGTGCCACCAGTGTGGGACATAGCTCCTACAATGAGCAGTTCTTC
CATSVGHSSYNEQFF
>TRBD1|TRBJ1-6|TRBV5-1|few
TGCGCCAGCAGCGGGGGACAGGGGTCCTTAAGCTCCTATAATTCACCCCTCCACTTT
CASSGGQGSLSSYNSPLHF
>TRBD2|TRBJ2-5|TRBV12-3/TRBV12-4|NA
TGTGCCAGCTGTTTAGGATCCCCCCCTTTCGGGAGGGCCCAAGAGACCCAGTACTTC
CASCLGSPPFGRAQETQYF
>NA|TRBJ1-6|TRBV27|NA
TGTGCCAGCAGCGTTAGGGTTCCTGGGTCACCCCTCCACTTT
CASSVRVPGSPLHF
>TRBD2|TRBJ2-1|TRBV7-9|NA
TGTGCCAGCACGAGGACTAGCGAGTACAATGAGCAGTTCTTC
CASTRTSEYNEQFF
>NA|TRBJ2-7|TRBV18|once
TGTGCCAGCGCCCGCCTCATATCCTACGAGCAGTACTTC
CASARLISYEQYF
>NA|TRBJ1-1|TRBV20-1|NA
TGCAGTACCAAGGACAGAAAGAGTGAAGCTTTCTTT
CSTKDRKSEAFF
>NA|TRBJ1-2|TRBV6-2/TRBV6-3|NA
TGTGCCAGCAGGTCAACAGGCGAAAACTATGGCTACACCTTC
CASRSTGENYGYTF
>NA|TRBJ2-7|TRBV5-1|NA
TGCGCCAGCAAGGATCCGACCTACGAGCAGTACTTC
CASKDPTYEQYF
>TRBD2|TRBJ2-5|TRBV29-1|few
TGCAGCGTTGTTTGGCTGGTTAGCGGGAGAACCCAAGAGACCCAGTACTTC
CSVVWLVSGRTQETQYF
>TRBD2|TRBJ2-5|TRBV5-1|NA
TGCGCCAGCAGCCCGGGGACCTATTCGGGGGGAGAGACCCAGTACTTC
CASSPGTYSGGETQYF
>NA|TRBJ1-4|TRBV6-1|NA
TGTGCCAGCAGTGAAGCTACGAAAACTGATGAAAAACTGTTTTTT
CASSEATKTDEKLFF
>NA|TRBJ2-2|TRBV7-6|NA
TGTGCCAGCAGCTTAGCAGGGAGCGCCACCGGGGAGCTGTTTTTT
CASSLAGSATGELFF
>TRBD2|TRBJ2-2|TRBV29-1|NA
TGCAGCGTTGAAGCTAGCGGGGGGGCCTTCCCCGGGGAGCTGTTTTTT
CSVEASGGAFPGELFF
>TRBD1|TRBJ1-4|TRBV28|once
TGTGCCAGCAGTTTACTAGGGACAGGGGGGGAAAAACTGTTTTTT
CASSLLGTGGEKLFF
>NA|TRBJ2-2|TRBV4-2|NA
TGTGCCAGCAGCCAAGATCGTCGAGCGCGGGAAGGAACCGGGGAGCTGTTTTTT
CASSQDRRAREGTGELFF
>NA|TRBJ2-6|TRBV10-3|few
TGTGCCATCAGTGAGTCCGCAGGGTCTGGGGCCAACGTCCTGACTTTC
CAISESAGSGANVLTF
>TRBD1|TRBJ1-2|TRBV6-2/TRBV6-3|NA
TGTGCCAGCAGCCTCACCGGACAGGGGACTCTCTACACCTTC
CASSLTGQGTLYTF
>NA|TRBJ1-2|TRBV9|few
TGTGCCAGCAGCGGACAATATGGCAAACGCTGTGGCTACACCTTC
CASSGQYGKRCGYTF
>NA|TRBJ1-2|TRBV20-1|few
TGCAGTTCTATAGGGGGGGCGGGTGGCTACACCTTC
CSSIGGAGGYTF
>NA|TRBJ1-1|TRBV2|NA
TGTGCCAGCAGTGACGGGGGGACATTAAGAGGGTGGGCTGAAGCTTTCTTT
CASSDGGTLRGWAEAFF
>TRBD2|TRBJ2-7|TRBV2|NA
TGTGCCAGCAGACCCGGGGGACTAGCGGGGGGGTGGTACGAGCAGTACTTC
CASRPGGLAGGWYEQYF
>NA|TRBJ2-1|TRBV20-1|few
TGCAGTGCAACACACGAGCAGTTCTTC
CSATHEQFF
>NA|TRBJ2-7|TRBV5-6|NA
TGTGCCAGCAGCTTGGGTAGAGGTCCGAGCTCCTACGAGCAGTACTTC
CASSLGRGPSSYEQYF
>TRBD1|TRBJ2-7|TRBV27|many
TGTGCCAGCAGCCCCACCATCTTTTGGGACAGAGGCTACGAGCAGTACTTC
CASSPTIFWDRGYEQYF
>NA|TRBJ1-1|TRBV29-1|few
TGCAGCGTTGTAACCGCGAACACTGAAGCTTTCTTT
CSVVTANTEAFF
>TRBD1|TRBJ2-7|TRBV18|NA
TGTGCCAGCTCACCAGGGTCTGGGACAGCATCCTACGGGCAGTACTTC
CASSPGSGTASYGQYF
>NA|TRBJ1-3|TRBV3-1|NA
TGTGCCAGCAGCCAAGAAGGGCCCAGGCTCTCTGGAAACACCATATATTTT
CASSQEGPRLSGNTIYF
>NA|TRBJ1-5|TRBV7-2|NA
TGTGCCAGCAGCCTCCTGGCAGGTGAGAATCAGCCCCAGCATTTT
CASSLLAGENQPQHF
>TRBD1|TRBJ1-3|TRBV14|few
TGTGCCAGCAGCCAAGATCCCCGAGACAGGGGGGGCTACTACTCTGGAAACACCATATATTTT
CASSQDPRDRGGYYSGNTIYF
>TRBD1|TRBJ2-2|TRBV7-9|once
TGTGCCAGCAGCCCCGACAGGGGTCTCGCCGGGGAGCTGTTTTTT
CASSPDRGLAGELFF
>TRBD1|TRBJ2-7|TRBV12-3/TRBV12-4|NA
TGTGCCAGCAGTTTAGACAGGGGGAGCTCCTACGAGCAGTACTTC
CASSLDRGSSYEQYF
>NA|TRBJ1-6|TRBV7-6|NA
TGTGCCAGCAGCCAAAATATAGGAGGCGTCGGTTCACCCCTCCACTTT
CASSQNIGGVGSPLHF
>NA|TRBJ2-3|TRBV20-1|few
TGCAGTGCTAGAACCGTTGGGTGGGGTAGCACAGATACGCAGTATTTT
CSARTVGWGSTDTQYF
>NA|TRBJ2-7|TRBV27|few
TGTGCCAGCACCAAGTTCAGGGGCTACGAGCAGTACTTC
CASTKFRGYEQYF
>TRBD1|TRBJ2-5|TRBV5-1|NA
TGCGCCAGCCGCCGGACAGGGGGCGTTGAAGAGACCCAGTACTTC
CASRRTGGVEETQYF
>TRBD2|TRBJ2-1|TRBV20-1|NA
TGCAGTGCTAGAGCGGTAGCGGGGATCCATTTTTTTGAGCAGTTCTTC
CSARAVAGIHFFEQFF
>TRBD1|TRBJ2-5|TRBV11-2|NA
TGTGCCAGCAGCCTATCTTCGGGACAGGGCTTAGAGACCCAGTACTTC
CASSLSSGQGLETQYF
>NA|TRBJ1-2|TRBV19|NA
TGTGCCAGTAGTACTGGGGCGAACTATGGCTACACCTTC
CASSTGANYGYTF
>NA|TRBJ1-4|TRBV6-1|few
TGTGCCAGCTACTGGGGGGGAACCAACCAAACTAATGAAAAACTGTTTTTT
CASYWGGTNQTNEKLFF
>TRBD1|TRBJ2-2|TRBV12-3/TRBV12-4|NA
TGTGCCAGCAGTCCAAACAGGGGGACCGGGGAGCTGTTTTTT
CASSPNRGTGELFF